This paragraph reports one T cell receptor beta chain. The data belong to a study of shared clonotypes between healthy human individuals. The ends were cut back, 10 bases at V and 3 bases at J, with 20 bases in the middle. Germline V gene data show CDR1 as MNHEY and CDR2 as SVGAGI. The CDR3 is 15 amino acids. Some clones are missing from TCRdb's copy, which holds only in-frame ones; the method was immunoSEQ multiplex PCR. Of about 1.5 million clones in the sample, approximately 97% were seen once. Sequenced material: naive CD4+ T cells sorted from blood. Subset specified: CD45RA+ positively selected. The chain links TRBV6-5 to TRBJ2-3; no firm D call. This TCR derives from a man under 40 in good health. The CDR3 region is CATLMGGAPTDTQYF. CDR3 bases: TGTGCCACCTTGATGGGTGGTGCACCTACAGATACGCAGTATTTT.